Described below is a single T cell receptor beta chain sequence and its context. The data belong to a study of T-cell memory formation after mild COVID-19. MiXCR was run by TCRdb on the 5' RACE reads, yielding one entry per CDR3 protein. The table lists 98,000 or so distinct CDR3 sequences, 15% to 20% of them singletons. The CDR3 contains 15 residues. Deletions cut 5 bases from V and 0 bases from J, with 12 bases between. Per the germline V gene, CDR1 is MGHDK and CDR2 is SYGVNS. This chain links TRBV25-1 with TRBJ2-3, with a possible D match to TRBD2 (6 bases). This receptor was identified in a young man who had mild COVID-19 (a few samples of this study predate the infection). Cell type and time point are not known. The source material was PBMCs or a T cell subset sorted from them (not recorded which). CDR3 DNA sequence: TGTGCCAGCAGTCAACGGGGGACTAGCACAGATACGCAGTATTTT. It is translated as CASSQRGTSTDTQYF.